This TCR beta chain emerged from a study of blood T cell repertoires in COVID-19. Across the whole study: Researchers got acute and convalescent COVID-19 samples from the United States, Italy and Spain. T cells, B-cell-depleted T cells, or PBMCs supplied cDNA or gDNA.

Here immunoSEQ multiplex PCR was the method, and the copy in TCRdb shows in-frame clones only, minus some. The sample yields a few hundred thousand clones, roughly 86% seen once. V lost 0 bases, J lost 4 bases, and 9 bases stayed unmatched. The CDR3 contains 16 residues. Germline CDR1 and CDR2: SGDLS and YYNGEE. This TCR came from a man aged 55 to 70 with acute or convalescent COVID-19. The specimen sequenced was peripheral blood. The chain uses TRBV9 and TRBJ1-2; 7 bases agree with TRBD1. CDR3: CASSVDAGGGSYGYTF. The DNA of the CDR3 is TGTGCCAGCAGCGTAGATGCAGGGGGAGGTAGCTATGGCTACACCTTC. The full variable domain, completed using reference TRBV9 and TRBJ1-2, is DSGVTQTPKHLITATGQRVTLRCSPRSGDLSVYWYQQSLDQGLQFLIQYYNGEERAKGNILERFSAQQFPDLHSELNLSSLELGDSALYFCASSVDAGGGSYGYTFGSGTRLTVV.